This T cell receptor beta chain was sequenced during a study of blood T cell repertoires in COVID-19. Turning to the study itself: Italy, Spain and the United States were the sources of the convalescent and acute COVID-19 samples. The analysed material was cDNA or gDNA that came from T cells, B-cell-depleted T cells, or PBMCs.

As handled by the study authors: Nucleated cell number was recorded as an estimate derived from reference gene primer amplification. Sequencing used immunoSEQ multiplex PCR; TCRdb keeps in-frame clones, though not all of them. V and J calls and clone size are as listed in that table; D and trimming were resolved from the DNA. The table shows about 220,000 clones, with roughly 84% occurring only once. The CDR3 has 12 amino acids. In germline, CDR1 is GTSNPN, CDR2 SVGIG (reference sequence). Deletions cut 4 bases from V and 2 bases from J, with 8 bases between. The sequencing sample was made of peripheral blood. The receptor was derived from a woman older than 75 with acute or convalescent COVID-19. The chain uses TRBV30 and TRBJ1-1, with D maybe TRBD1 (6 bases). CDR3 DNA: TGTGCCTGGAACAGGGATAACACTGAAGCTTTCTTT. Translating it yields CAWNRDNTEAFF.